These 2 T cell receptor beta chains came from one sample sequenced in a study of naive and memory T cell subsets. The beta constant-region primer was an equimolar mix of two oligonucleotides covering TRBC1 and TRBC2. TCRdb analysed the UMI-ligation and nested PCR reads with MiXCR anew, one entry per CDR3 protein. The data show 150,000 or so distinct CDR3 sequences, more than 15% seen once. Sequencing was performed on naive CD4+ T cells from blood. Receptors were obtained from a human donor in good health.

The J gene is TRBJ1-2, the V gene TRBV12-3 or TRBV12-4; D perhaps matches TRBD1 (5 bases). Deletions cut 5 bases from V and 3 bases from J, with 13 bases between. CDR3 length: 14 residues. The chain's CDR3 is CASSPLGPDYGYTF. CDR3 in DNA: TGTGCCAGCAGTCCACTGGGACCTGACTATGGCTACACCTTC.

The V call is TRBV18, the J call TRBJ2-1, with 10 bases lining up with TRBD2. The germline V gene has CDR1 KGHSH and CDR2 LQKENI. There are 15 residues in the CDR3. The V and J ends lost 2 bases and 7 bases, in that order; junction bases with no gene match: 5. CDR3 in amino acids: CASSPMASGSNEQFF. CDR3 DNA sequence: TGTGCCAGCTCACCAATGGCTAGCGGGAGTAATGAGCAGTTCTTC.